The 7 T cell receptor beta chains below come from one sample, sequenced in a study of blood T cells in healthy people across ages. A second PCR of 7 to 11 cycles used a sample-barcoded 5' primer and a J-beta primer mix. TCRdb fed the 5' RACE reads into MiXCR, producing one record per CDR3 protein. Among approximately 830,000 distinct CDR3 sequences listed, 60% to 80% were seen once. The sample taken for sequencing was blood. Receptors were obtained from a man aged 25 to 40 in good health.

The CDR3 protein is CSARAGTAAYEQYF. In DNA form, the CDR3 reads TGCAGTGCTAGAGCCGGGACGGCTGCCTACGAGCAGTACTTC. This chain joins TRBV20-1 and TRBJ2-5; D may match TRBD1 or TRBD2 (5 bases each). The end of the DNA aligns better with TRBJ2-7, so the J call may be wrong. CDR1 DFQATT and CDR2 SNEGSKA come from the germline V gene (reference sequence). The CDR3 sequence is 14 residues long.

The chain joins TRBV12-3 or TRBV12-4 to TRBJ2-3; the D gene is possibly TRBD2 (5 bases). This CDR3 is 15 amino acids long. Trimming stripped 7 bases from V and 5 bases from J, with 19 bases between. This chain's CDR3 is CASTQSPGGGDTQYF. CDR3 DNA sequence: TGTGCCAGCACCCAATCCCCAGGAGGAGGAGATACGCAGTATTTT.

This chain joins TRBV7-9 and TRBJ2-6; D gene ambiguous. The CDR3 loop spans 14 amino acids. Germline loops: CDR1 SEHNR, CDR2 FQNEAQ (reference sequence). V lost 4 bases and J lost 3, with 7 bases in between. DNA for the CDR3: TGTGCCAGCAGCTCCCACGTTGGGGCCAACGTCCTGACTTTC. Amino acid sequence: CASSSHVGANVLTF.

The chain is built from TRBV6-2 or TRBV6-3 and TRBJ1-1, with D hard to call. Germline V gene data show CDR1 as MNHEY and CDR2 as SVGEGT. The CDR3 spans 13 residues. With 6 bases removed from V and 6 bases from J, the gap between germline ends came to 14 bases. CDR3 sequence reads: CASSRFTEAEAFF. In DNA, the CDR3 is TGTGCCAGCAGCAGGTTCACAGAAGCTGAAGCTTTCTTT.

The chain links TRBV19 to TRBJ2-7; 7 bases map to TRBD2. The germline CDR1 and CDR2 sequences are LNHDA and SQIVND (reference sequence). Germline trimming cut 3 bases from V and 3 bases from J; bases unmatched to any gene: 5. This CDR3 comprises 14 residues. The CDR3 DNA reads TGTGCCAGTAGTATTGGGCGGGGGAACTACGAGCAGTACTTC. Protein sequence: CASSIGRGNYEQYF.

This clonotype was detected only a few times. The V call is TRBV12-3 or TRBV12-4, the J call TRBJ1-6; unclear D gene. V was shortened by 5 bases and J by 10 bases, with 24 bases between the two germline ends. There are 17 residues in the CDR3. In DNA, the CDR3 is TGTGCCAGCAGTCCCCCCCCCCGGCGGAGGTTGAGGTCACCCCTCCACTTT. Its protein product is CASSPPPRRRLRSPLHF.

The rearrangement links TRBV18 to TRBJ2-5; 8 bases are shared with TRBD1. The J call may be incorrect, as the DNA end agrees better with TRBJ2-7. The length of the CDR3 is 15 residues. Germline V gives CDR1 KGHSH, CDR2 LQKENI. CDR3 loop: CASSPLRTGSDEQYF. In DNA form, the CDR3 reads TGTGCCAGCTCACCACTCCGGACAGGGTCTGACGAGCAGTACTTC.